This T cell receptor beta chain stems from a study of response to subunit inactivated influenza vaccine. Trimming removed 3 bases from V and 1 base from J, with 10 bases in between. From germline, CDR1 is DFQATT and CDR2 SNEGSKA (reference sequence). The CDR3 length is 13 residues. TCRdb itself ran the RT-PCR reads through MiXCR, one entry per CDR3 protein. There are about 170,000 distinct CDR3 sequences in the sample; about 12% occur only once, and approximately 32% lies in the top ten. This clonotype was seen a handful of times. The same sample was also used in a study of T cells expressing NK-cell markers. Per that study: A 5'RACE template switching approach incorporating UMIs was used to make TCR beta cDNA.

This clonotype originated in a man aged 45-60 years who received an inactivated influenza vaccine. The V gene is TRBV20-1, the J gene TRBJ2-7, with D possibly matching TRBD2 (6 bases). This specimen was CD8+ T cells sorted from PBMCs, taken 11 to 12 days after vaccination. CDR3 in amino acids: CSARGLSSYEQYF. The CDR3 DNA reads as TGCAGTGCTAGGGGACTGTCGTCCTACGAGCAGTACTTC.